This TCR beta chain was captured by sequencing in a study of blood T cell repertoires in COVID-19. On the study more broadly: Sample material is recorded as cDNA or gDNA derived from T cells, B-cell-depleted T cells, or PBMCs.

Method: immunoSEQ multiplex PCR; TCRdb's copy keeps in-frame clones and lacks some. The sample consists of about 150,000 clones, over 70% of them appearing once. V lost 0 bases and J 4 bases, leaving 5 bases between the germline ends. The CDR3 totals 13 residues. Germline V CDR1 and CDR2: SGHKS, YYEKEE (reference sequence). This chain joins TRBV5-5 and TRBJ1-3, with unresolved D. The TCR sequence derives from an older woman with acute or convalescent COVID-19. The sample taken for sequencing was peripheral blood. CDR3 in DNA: TGTGCCAGCAGCTTGGGGCCCGGAAACACCATATATTTT. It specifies CASSLGPGNTIYF.